This is a list of T cell receptor beta chains from one sample in a study of identical twins. TCRdb re-analysed the 5' RACE reads in MiXCR, keeping a single row per CDR3 protein. The sample holds about 790,000 distinct CDR3 sequences; 15% to 20% are singletons and the top ten take under 15%. These same data were also listed under a study on T cells expressing NK-cell markers.

Specimen: PBMCs. All receptors come from a woman aged 18-35 years in good health. Both conserved end residues are part of each CDR3. A D gene is named only where the DNA matches it firmly. Clone size is given for some rows only: seen once, a few or many times, or a class if the clone is expanded.

D gene: TRBD2; clone size: -; V gene: TRBV6-1; J gene: TRBJ2-3; CDR3 DNA: TGTGCCAGCTCTAGCGGGGGGTCCAATACGCAGTATTTT; CDR3 protein: CASSSGGSNTQYF
D gene: TRBD1; clone size: -; V gene: TRBV6-1; J gene: TRBJ2-3; CDR3 DNA: TGTGCCAGCGGCCGGGACAGGGGGACAGATACGCAGTATTTT; CDR3 protein: CASGRDRGTDTQYF
D gene: -; clone size: -; V gene: TRBV5-1; J gene: TRBJ1-1; CDR3 DNA: TGCGCCAGCAGCTTGGTTCCGGGAAAACCTGAAGCTTTCTTT; CDR3 protein: CASSLVPGKPEAFF
D gene: TRBD2; clone size: -; V gene: TRBV27; J gene: TRBJ2-7; CDR3 DNA: TGTGCCAGCAGAAGTAGCGGGGGGGCAAGAGAGCAGTACTTC; CDR3 protein: CASRSSGGAREQYF
D gene: TRBD2; clone size: -; V gene: TRBV11-2; J gene: TRBJ2-5; CDR3 DNA: TGTGCCAGCAGATTGGGGCGGGAGCCGCCAGGCGGTCGAGAGACCCAGTACTTC; CDR3 protein: CASRLGREPPGGRETQYF
D gene: -; clone size: -; V gene: TRBV9; J gene: TRBJ1-3; CDR3 DNA: TGTGCCAGCAGCGCCCAGGACGTGGGAGGCTCTGGAAACACCATATATTTT; CDR3 protein: CASSAQDVGGSGNTIYF
D gene: -; clone size: -; V gene: TRBV7-9; J gene: TRBJ2-7; CDR3 DNA: TGTGCCAGCAGCCCACCGTTGGACAGCGAGCAGTACTTC; CDR3 protein: CASSPPLDSEQYF
D gene: -; clone size: -; V gene: TRBV6-5; J gene: TRBJ2-7; CDR3 DNA: TGTGCCAGCAGTTACTCGGACGGGCCTTACGAGCAGTACTTC; CDR3 protein: CASSYSDGPYEQYF
D gene: TRBD2; clone size: -; V gene: TRBV3-1; J gene: TRBJ2-5; CDR3 DNA: TGTGCCAGCAGCCAAGGAGGAGCGGGGGGCCAAGAGACCCAGTACTTC; CDR3 protein: CASSQGGAGGQETQYF
D gene: -; clone size: -; V gene: TRBV6-5; J gene: TRBJ1-2; CDR3 DNA: TGTGCCAGCAGTTACTCTGGGACATCTAACTATGGCTACACCTTC; CDR3 protein: CASSYSGTSNYGYTF
D gene: TRBD1; clone size: -; V gene: TRBV7-2; J gene: TRBJ1-1; CDR3 DNA: TGTGCCAGCAGCTCCCGACAGGGGTCTGAAGCTTTCTTT; CDR3 protein: CASSSRQGSEAFF
D gene: -; clone size: -; V gene: TRBV11-2; J gene: TRBJ1-1; CDR3 DNA: TGTGCCAGCAGCTTAAGATCCGGGGGCGGATCCTTGGCTGAAGCTTTCTTT; CDR3 protein: CASSLRSGGGSLAEAFF
D gene: TRBD2; clone size: few; V gene: TRBV12-3/TRBV12-4; J gene: TRBJ2-7; CDR3 DNA: TGTGCCAGCAGTTTAGGGGGACTAGCGGGCCTGGCCTTC; CDR3 protein: CASSLGGLAGLAF
D gene: -; clone size: few; V gene: TRBV7-2; J gene: TRBJ2-5; CDR3 DNA: TGTGCCAGCAGCTTAAAAGGGGGGATGGAGACCCAGTACTTC; CDR3 protein: CASSLKGGMETQYF
D gene: -; clone size: few; V gene: TRBV10-1; J gene: TRBJ2-2; CDR3 DNA: TGCGCCAGCGGAGGTCATGGAGATATCACCGGGGAGCTGTTTTTT; CDR3 protein: CASGGHGDITGELFF
D gene: TRBD2; clone size: -; V gene: TRBV27; J gene: TRBJ2-7; CDR3 DNA: TGTGCCAGCAGTTTAGGAGCGGGAGGATCCCCGGAAGAGCAGTACTTC; CDR3 protein: CASSLGAGGSPEEQYF
D gene: -; clone size: -; V gene: TRBV27; J gene: TRBJ1-2; CDR3 DNA: TGTGCCAGCAGTTTTAGAGATGGCTATGGCTACACCTTC; CDR3 protein: CASSFRDGYGYTF
D gene: -; clone size: few; V gene: TRBV20-1; J gene: TRBJ2-4; CDR3 DNA: TGCAGTGCTGGCCTGAGCGGGGCCAAAAACATTCAGTACTTC; CDR3 protein: CSAGLSGAKNIQYF
D gene: -; clone size: many; V gene: TRBV10-2; J gene: TRBJ2-5; CDR3 DNA: TGCGCCAGCAGTGACAGGGAAGAGACCCAGTACTTC; CDR3 protein: CASSDREETQYF
D gene: -; clone size: -; V gene: TRBV21-1; J gene: TRBJ2-5; CDR3 DNA: TGTGCCAGCAGCAAAGGAAGTCAAGTATCGGGCGGGGCACCGAGGGTCCAGTACTTC; CDR3 protein: CASSKGSQVSGGAPRVQYF
D gene: TRBD2; clone size: -; V gene: TRBV15; J gene: TRBJ2-7; CDR3 DNA: TGTGCCACCAGCAGAATAGCGGGAGACGGTTACGAGCAGTACTTC; CDR3 protein: CATSRIAGDGYEQYF
D gene: TRBD1; clone size: -; V gene: TRBV20-1; J gene: TRBJ2-5; CDR3 DNA: TGCAGTGCTAGAGTCGGGACAGTAGAGACCCAGTACTTC; CDR3 protein: CSARVGTVETQYF
D gene: TRBD2; clone size: -; V gene: TRBV11-2; J gene: TRBJ2-1; CDR3 DNA: TGTGCCAGCAGCTTTAGGCTAGCGGGAGAGGTACATGAGCAGTTCTTC; CDR3 protein: CASSFRLAGEVHEQFF
D gene: TRBD1; clone size: -; V gene: TRBV20-1; J gene: TRBJ1-1; CDR3 DNA: TGCAGTGCTAGTGGGCAGGGGGCGCGTGCTTTCTTT; CDR3 protein: CSASGQGARAFF
D gene: -; clone size: few; V gene: TRBV20-1; J gene: TRBJ2-4; CDR3 DNA: TGCAGTGCTAACGGGGTACCTGCCAAAAACATTCAGTACTTC; CDR3 protein: CSANGVPAKNIQYF
D gene: -; clone size: -; V gene: TRBV24-1; J gene: TRBJ2-7; CDR3 DNA: TGTGCCACCCCCTTTCCGTTTTACGAGCAGTACTTC; CDR3 protein: CATPFPFYEQYF
D gene: -; clone size: many; V gene: TRBV20-1; J gene: TRBJ2-1; CDR3 DNA: TGCAGTGCTAGAGAGGGGTCCTACAATGAGCAGTTCTTC; CDR3 protein: CSAREGSYNEQFF
D gene: TRBD2; clone size: -; V gene: TRBV2; J gene: TRBJ2-1; CDR3 DNA: TGTGCCAGCAGCGAGGGACTAACCCTCTACAATGAGCAGTTCTTC; CDR3 protein: CASSEGLTLYNEQFF
D gene: -; clone size: -; V gene: TRBV12-3/TRBV12-4; J gene: TRBJ2-7; CDR3 DNA: TGTGCCAGCAGTCTCGGTAGTGGGTTCAGCTCCTACGAGCAGTACTTC; CDR3 protein: CASSLGSGFSSYEQYF
D gene: TRBD1; clone size: few; V gene: TRBV5-1; J gene: TRBJ1-1; CDR3 DNA: TGCGCCAGCAGCTCCTTACCGGGACAGCACACTGAAGCTTTCTTT; CDR3 protein: CASSSLPGQHTEAFF
D gene: -; clone size: -; V gene: TRBV20-1; J gene: TRBJ2-5; CDR3 DNA: TGCAGTGGGTCCGGACAGCAAGAGACCCAGTACTTC; CDR3 protein: CSGSGQQETQYF
D gene: TRBD1; clone size: many; V gene: TRBV12-3/TRBV12-4; J gene: TRBJ2-1; CDR3 DNA: TGTGCCAGCAGTTGGACAGGGCCCTACAATGAGCAGTTCTTC; CDR3 protein: CASSWTGPYNEQFF
D gene: TRBD1; clone size: -; V gene: TRBV2; J gene: TRBJ1-4; CDR3 DNA: TGTGCCAGCAGTTCTCAGGGACAGAGAGGAGAAAAACTGTTTTTT; CDR3 protein: CASSSQGQRGEKLFF
D gene: -; clone size: -; V gene: TRBV20-1; J gene: TRBJ2-5; CDR3 DNA: TGCAGTGCTAGAGATGCTTCAGGGGAGACCCAGTACTTC; CDR3 protein: CSARDASGETQYF
D gene: TRBD2; clone size: few; V gene: TRBV7-2; J gene: TRBJ2-1; CDR3 DNA: TGTGCCAGCAGCTTCCAGCGGGGGGTTTACAATGAGCAGTTCTTC; CDR3 protein: CASSFQRGVYNEQFF
D gene: -; clone size: -; V gene: TRBV25-1; J gene: TRBJ1-2; CDR3 DNA: TGTGCCAGCAGTGGGGACTATGGCTACACCTTC; CDR3 protein: CASSGDYGYTF
D gene: TRBD2; clone size: -; V gene: TRBV9; J gene: TRBJ2-2; CDR3 DNA: TGTGCCAGCAGCTCCAGACTAGCGGGAGGGAACACCGGGGAGCTGTTTTTT; CDR3 protein: CASSSRLAGGNTGELFF
D gene: -; clone size: -; V gene: TRBV7-2; J gene: TRBJ1-2; CDR3 DNA: TGTGCCAGCAGCTTATTGACAGCTAACTATGGCTACACCTTC; CDR3 protein: CASSLLTANYGYTF
D gene: -; clone size: once; V gene: TRBV4-3; J gene: TRBJ2-7; CDR3 DNA: TGCGCCAGCAGCCAAGCGGCGAACCAAGCCTACGAGCAGTACTTC; CDR3 protein: CASSQAANQAYEQYF
D gene: TRBD1; clone size: few; V gene: TRBV4-2; J gene: TRBJ2-1; CDR3 DNA: TGTGCCAGCAGCCAAGTTGGGACAGGGGGCCAAGACAATGAGCAGTTCTTC; CDR3 protein: CASSQVGTGGQDNEQFF
D gene: -; clone size: few; V gene: TRBV5-4; J gene: TRBJ2-3; CDR3 DNA: TGTGCCAGCAGCCGGGACTCCTATATCACAGATACGCAGTATTTT; CDR3 protein: CASSRDSYITDTQYF
D gene: TRBD2; clone size: few; V gene: TRBV6-1; J gene: TRBJ2-3; CDR3 DNA: TGTGCCAGCTCCGTGCTCCTAGCGGGGGGGCCAGATACGCAGTATTTT; CDR3 protein: CASSVLLAGGPDTQYF
D gene: -; clone size: few; V gene: TRBV7-2; J gene: TRBJ1-1; CDR3 DNA: TGTGCCAGCAGCTTTAGGGGGGCTGAGAACACTGAAGCTTTCTTT; CDR3 protein: CASSFRGAENTEAFF
D gene: TRBD1; clone size: few; V gene: TRBV20-1; J gene: TRBJ1-6; CDR3 DNA: TGCAGTGCTAGAGACAGACAGGGGGTCGGATCACCCCTCCACTTT; CDR3 protein: CSARDRQGVGSPLHF
D gene: TRBD1; clone size: -; V gene: TRBV12-3/TRBV12-4; J gene: TRBJ2-2; CDR3 DNA: TGTGCCAGCAGTGAACAGGGGCTTCCCGGGGAGCTGTTTTTT; CDR3 protein: CASSEQGLPGELFF
D gene: TRBD1; clone size: -; V gene: TRBV20-1; J gene: TRBJ1-1; CDR3 DNA: TGCAGTGCTAAACAGGACAGGGCTAACACTGAAGCTTTCTTT; CDR3 protein: CSAKQDRANTEAFF
D gene: -; clone size: few; V gene: TRBV4-2; J gene: TRBJ2-5; CDR3 DNA: TGTGCCAGCAGCTCTCTATCCCCTACCACGCCCCAGTACTTC; CDR3 protein: CASSSLSPTTPQYF
D gene: -; clone size: -; V gene: TRBV12-3/TRBV12-4; J gene: TRBJ1-2; CDR3 DNA: TGTGCCAGCAGATCGGACAGACGATTTGGCTACACCTTC; CDR3 protein: CASRSDRRFGYTF
D gene: -; clone size: -; V gene: TRBV5-1; J gene: TRBJ2-5; CDR3 DNA: TGCGCCAGCAGCTTGGGGCCAACGTACCAAGAGACCCAGTACTTC; CDR3 protein: CASSLGPTYQETQYF